These 10 T cell receptor beta chains were all obtained from the same sample, sequenced in a study of T cells in localized non-small cell lung cancer. The table came from immunoSEQ multiplex PCR; TCRdb's copy has only in-frame clones and leaves some out. There are 20,000 to 30,000 clones in the sample; more than 75% occur only once, and 4.1% lies in the top ten. The input for sequencing was peripheral blood, taken before any cancer treatment. The receptors derive from a woman aged 35 to 69 with stage I lung adenocarcinoma.

The CDR3 loop is CASSQDPGGSYGYTF. Written as DNA, the CDR3 is TGCGCCAGCAGCCAAGATCCAGGGGGCAGCTATGGCTACACCTTC. J is TRBJ1-2 and V is TRBV4-3, with 8 nucleotides matching TRBD1. The CDR3 is 15 residues long. The V gene's germline CDR1 is LGHNA and CDR2 YSLEER. Unmatched junction bases numbered 4, after V lost 0 bases and J lost 4 bases.

The chain couples TRBV6-5 to TRBJ2-7, with 8 bases fitting TRBD1. This CDR3 spans 14 amino acids. The germline V gene has CDR1 MNHEY and CDR2 SVGAGI. V gave up 3 bases and J gave up 7 bases; unmatched junction bases: 8. In DNA form, the CDR3 reads TGTGCCAGCAGTTATAGCACAGGGGGAGGAGAGCAGTACTTC. Protein product: CASSYSTGGGEQYF.

V usage is TRBV7-2 and J usage is TRBJ2-3; 10 bases align to TRBD2. The germline V gene encodes CDR1 SGHTA and CDR2 FQGNSA. CDR3 length: 16 residues. V shed 6 bases and J 1 base; nucleotides not matched to a gene: 7. The CDR3 reads CASSYPGTSGTDTQYF. The DNA of the CDR3 is TGTGCCAGCAGTTACCCCGGGACTAGCGGCACAGATACGCAGTATTTT.

This clone was picked up one time. V is TRBV29-1 and J is TRBJ1-1, with D unclear. This CDR3 spans 11 amino acids. V was clipped by 4 bases and J by 2 bases, with 5 bases between them. Germline CDR1 SQVTM, CDR2 ANQGSEA. The CDR3 loop is CSVVVNTEAFF. For the CDR3, the DNA is TGCAGCGTTGTAGTTAACACTGAAGCTTTCTTT.

The V call is TRBV7-3, the J call TRBJ2-3, with D possibly being TRBD2 (7 bases). The CDR3 has 15 residues. V dropped 5 bases and J dropped 3 bases, with 15 bases sitting between them. Per the germline V gene, CDR1 is SGHTA and CDR2 is FQGTGA. CDR3 sequence (DNA): TGTGCCAGCAGCCCCTGGGGGGGGCGGACAGATACGCAGTATTTT. Its translation is CASSPWGGRTDTQYF.

This chain uses TRBV5-1 with TRBJ2-3; a weak D match, TRBD2 (5 bases). Germline V gives CDR1 SGHRS, CDR2 YFSETQ. The V and J ends lost 2 bases and 2 bases respectively, with 12 bases between them. The CDR3 contains 15 residues. The CDR3 sequence: CASSFGVGNTDTQYF. In DNA form, the CDR3 reads TGCGCCAGCAGCTTCGGGGTAGGGAACACAGATACGCAGTATTTT.

The chain recombines TRBV19 with TRBJ1-2, with D possibly TRBD1 on 5 matching bases. CDR3 size: 16 residues. Deletions cut 3 bases from V and 0 bases from J, with 14 bases between. Germline V lookup: CDR1 LNHDA, CDR2 SQIVND (reference sequence). The CDR3 coding sequence is TGTGCCAGTAGTATCGGGGGGACGGAGTCTAACTATGGCTACACCTTC. This gives the protein CASSIGGTESNYGYTF.

The chain joins TRBV6-6 to TRBJ1-1; D not certain. CDR3 size: 11 residues. V was cut by 4 bases and J by 4 bases, with 4 bases left in between. From germline, CDR1 is MNHNY and CDR2 SVGAGI (reference sequence). For the CDR3, the DNA is TGTGCCAGCAGTTCGGCCACTGAAGCTTTCTTT. It is translated as CASSSATEAFF.

This clone was detected a few times. The chain employs TRBV5-5 and TRBJ1-4; maybe TRBD1 (6 bases). With 1 base removed from V and 8 bases from J, the gap between germline ends came to 12 bases. The CDR3 totals 14 residues. Germline V gene lookup returns CDR1 SGHKS and CDR2 YYEKEE (reference sequence). The CDR3 DNA reads TGTGCCAGCAGCTTGACAGGGTGGAACGAAAAACTGTTTTTT. Its protein is CASSLTGWNEKLFF.

V gene TRBV6-1 combines with J gene TRBJ1-3; D is ambiguous. V was shortened by 1 base and J by 0 bases, with 7 bases between the two germline ends. Germline V gives CDR1 MNHNS, CDR2 SASEGT. CDR3 length equals 15 residues. The CDR3 sequence: CASSEGASSGNTIYF. DNA of the CDR3: TGTGCCAGCAGTGAAGGTGCTTCCTCTGGAAACACCATATATTTT.